This TCR beta chain was recovered during a study of shared clonotypes between healthy human individuals. Germline values: CDR1 SGHRS, CDR2 YFSETQ. The CDR3 runs to 15 residues. V lost 0 bases, J lost 2 bases, and 11 bases lay in between. CD4+ cells underwent separation, giving CD45RA+ naive and CD45RA-negative memory subsets. The study ran the assay at deep level. Produced via immunoSEQ multiplex PCR; TCRdb's table is partial and in-frame only. The sample carries roughly 2 million clones, 90% to 95% recorded once. The sample comprised naive CD4+ T cells sorted from blood. Described subset: CD45RA+ positively selected. This clonotype was obtained from a man aged 18 to 30 in good health. The chain has TRBV5-1 and TRBJ1-2; possible D gene TRBD1, 6 bases. The CDR3 sequence: CASSLEPGANYGYTF. The CDR3 bases are TGCGCCAGCAGCTTGGAGCCAGGGGCGAACTATGGCTACACCTTC. Full variable domain (remainder filled in from reference TRBV5-1 and TRBJ1-2): KAGVTQTPRYLIKTRGQQVTLSCSPISGHRSVSWYQQTPGQGLQFLFEYFSETQRNKGNFPGRFSGRQFSNSRSEMNVSTLELGDSALYLCASSLEPGANYGYTFGSGTRLTVV.